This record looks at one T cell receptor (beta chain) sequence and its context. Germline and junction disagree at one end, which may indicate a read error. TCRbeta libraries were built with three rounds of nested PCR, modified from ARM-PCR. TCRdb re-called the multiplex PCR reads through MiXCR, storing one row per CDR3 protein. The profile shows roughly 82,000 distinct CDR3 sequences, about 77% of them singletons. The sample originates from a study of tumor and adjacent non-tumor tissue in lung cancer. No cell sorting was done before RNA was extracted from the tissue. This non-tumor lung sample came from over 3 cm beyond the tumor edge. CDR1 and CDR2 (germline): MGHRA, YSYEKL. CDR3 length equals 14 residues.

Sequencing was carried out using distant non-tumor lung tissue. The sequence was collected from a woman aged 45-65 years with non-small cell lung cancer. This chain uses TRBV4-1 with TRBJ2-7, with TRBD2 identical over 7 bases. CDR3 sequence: CASCQDRGVYDQYF. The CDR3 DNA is TGCGCCAGCTGCCAAGACCGGGGGGTCTACGATCAGTACTTC.